This TCR beta chain derives from a study of vaccination effects on CD4 cells after COVID-19. Whole-study context: Either the BNT162b2 or mRNA-1273 vaccine was given to participants in two doses.

In germline, CDR1 is SGHTA, CDR2 FQGNSA. V lost 5 bases to trimming and J lost 3 bases, with 7 bases between them. The length of the CDR3 is 12 residues. This clone occurred a few times. Its cognate antigen is unknown. Culture proceeded for 10 days, and CD4+ T cells were then isolated. On both days 3 and 7, half of the culture medium was replaced with IL-2 medium. The table came from immunoSEQ multiplex PCR; TCRdb's copy has only in-frame clones and leaves some out. This table has around 25,000 clones, around 70% appearing once. The chain combines TRBV7-2 with TRBJ1-1; no reliable D call. This TCR was recovered from a human donor who received a COVID-19 vaccine. The sample was CD4+ T cells from PBMCs cultured without peptide, taken before COVID-19 vaccination. CDR3 nucleotide sequence: TGTGCCAGCAGCATTCAGGACACTGAAGCTTTCTTT. Its protein is CASSIQDTEAFF.